One and the same sample provided the 22 T cell receptor beta chains below, sequenced in a study of Ad26.COV2.S vaccination and SARS-CoV-2 variants (dated by TCRdb to the early 2020s). The meaning of the sample's treatment or condition label: 15 to 20 received Ad26.COV2.S at low or high dose, single or two shots; a few received placebo; per-sample allocation not given. For vaccine and placebo recipients, repertoires were sequenced using samples collected on day 63 after the first injection. Libraries came from the immunoSEQ multiplex PCR assay. TCRdb holds this immuneACCESS table with in-frame rearrangements only. Some clones are missing; in checked studies, unresolved V genes explain under half, and the rest has no known cause. Across this sample there are roughly 700,000 clones, with around 90% seen only once. The top ten constitute over 1.3% of the sample. The material was peripheral blood, obtained in a trial of Ad26.COV2.S vaccine versus placebo. All receptors derive from a person between 18 and 65 years old who received the Ad26.COV2.S COVID-19 vaccine or a placebo.

The rearrangement links TRBV7-2 to TRBJ2-5; weak D call: TRBD2 (6 bases). Germline V gives CDR1 SGHTA, CDR2 FQGNSA. This CDR3 is 14 amino acids long. Between the trimmed V and J ends, which lost 5 bases and 3 bases, there was a span of 13 bases. CDR3 sequence reads: CASSKGGGEETQYF. The DNA of the CDR3 is TGTGCCAGCAGCAAGGGTGGAGGGGAAGAGACCCAGTACTTC.

The V and J genes are TRBV29-1 and TRBJ1-2; D is possibly TRBD1 (6 bases). Germline assignment: CDR1 SQVTM and CDR2 ANQGSEA. V lost 7 bases and J 4 bases, leaving 19 bases between the germline ends. The CDR3 totals 14 residues. The DNA of the CDR3 is TGCAGCGGACTGGACAGCAGGCCCATCTATGGCTACACCTTC. It codes for CSGLDSRPIYGYTF.

Only one count was recorded for this clone. This chain uses TRBV18 with TRBJ1-1; D gene uncertain. Germline V gene sequence: CDR1 KGHSH, CDR2 LQKENI. The V and J ends lost 1 base and 0 bases respectively, with 12 bases between them. This CDR3 is 16 amino acids long. The CDR3, as DNA: TGTGCCAGCTCACCACTAGAGGGAGGTCTGAACACTGAAGCTTTCTTT. Translating it yields CASSPLEGGLNTEAFF.

The chain carries TRBV30 and TRBJ1-2; maybe TRBD1 (6 bases). Germline CDR1 is GTSNPN and CDR2 is SVGIG (reference sequence). CDR3 length equals 15 residues. Trimming removed 8 bases at V and 4 bases at J, with 23 bases between. CDR3 coding DNA: TGTGCCATGGATCGTACGGCGCCAGGGGCCTATGGCTACACCTTC. It yields the protein CAMDRTAPGAYGYTF.

This clone appeared once. The chain combines TRBV27 with TRBJ1-5, with D maybe TRBD1 (5 bases). V was pared by 4 bases and J by 1 base, with 14 bases between. The CDR3 spans 16 residues. Germline values: CDR1 MNHEY, CDR2 SMNVEV (reference sequence). CDR3 sequence reads: CASSYTRGGSNQPQHF. In DNA, the CDR3 is TGTGCCAGCAGTTACACCCGGGGGGGAAGCAATCAGCCCCAGCATTTT.

V gene TRBV6-2 or TRBV6-3 combines with J gene TRBJ2-7; 10 bases are shared with TRBD2. Germline trimming cut 6 bases from V and 2 bases from J; bases unmatched to any gene: 4. This CDR3 region has 14 residues. CDR1 is MNHEY, CDR2 SVGEGT, per germline. The CDR3 here is CASRPSGGPYEQYF. For the CDR3, the DNA is TGTGCCAGCAGGCCTAGCGGGGGCCCCTACGAGCAGTACTTC.

The genes are TRBV5-1 and TRBJ2-2, with a possible D match to TRBD1 (5 bases). Germline loops: CDR1 SGHRS, CDR2 YFSETQ. V lost 5 bases to trimming and J lost 1 base, with 9 bases between them. The length of the CDR3 is 14 residues. CDR3 sequence: CASSYQGNTGELFF. CDR3 in DNA: TGCGCCAGCAGTTACCAGGGGAACACCGGGGAGCTGTTTTTT.

The chain combines TRBV6-4 with TRBJ2-4; a possible D gene is TRBD1 (6 bases). Germline CDR1 MRHNA, CDR2 SNTAGT. The CDR3 runs to 12 residues. Trimming took off 2 bases at V and 10 bases at J, with 9 bases between the two ends. The CDR3 sequence is CASSDPQGIQYF. The CDR3 nucleotides are TGTGCCAGCAGTGACCCCCAGGGGATTCAGTACTTC.

The rearrangement uses TRBV27 and TRBJ2-7; TRBD1 might be the D (5 bases). V was pared by 3 bases and J by 3 bases, with 12 bases between. The germline CDR1 and CDR2 sequences are MNHEY and SMNVEV (reference sequence). The CDR3 runs to 14 residues. This chain's CDR3 is CASSLKGVLYEQYF. The DNA of the CDR3 is TGTGCCAGCAGTTTGAAAGGGGTTCTCTACGAGCAGTACTTC.

This clone was seen once. The J gene is TRBJ2-7, the V gene TRBV27; tentatively, D is TRBD1 (5 bases). The CDR3 totals 14 residues. Germline loops: CDR1 MNHEY, CDR2 SMNVEV (reference sequence). V lost 7 bases to trimming and J lost 5 bases, with 18 bases between them. This CDR3 reads CASTPAGRINEQYF. As DNA, the CDR3 is TGTGCCAGCACCCCAGCAGGGCGCATCAACGAGCAGTACTTC.

The DNA for the CDR3 is TGCGCCAGCAGCTTGGATCAGCCAGCTTACAATGAGCAGTTCTTC. It yields the protein CASSLDQPAYNEQFF. The chain recombines TRBV5-1 with TRBJ2-1, with no clear D. V was cut by 0 bases and J by 4 bases, with 11 bases left in between. This CDR3 comprises 15 residues. From germline, CDR1 is SGHRS and CDR2 YFSETQ. Complete variable domain (other parts from reference TRBV5-1 and TRBJ2-1): KAGVTQTPRYLIKTRGQQVTLSCSPISGHRSVSWYQQTPGQGLQFLFEYFSETQRNKGNFPGRFSGRQFSNSRSEMNVSTLELGDSALYLCASSLDQPAYNEQFFGPGTRLTVL.

This chain joins TRBV5-1 and TRBJ2-2; 7 bases agree with TRBD1. Unmatched junction bases numbered 7, after V lost 4 bases and J lost 4 bases. The CDR3 sequence is 15 residues long. Germline V gives CDR1 SGHRS, CDR2 YFSETQ. In DNA, the CDR3 is TGCGCCAGCAGCATCCAGGGGGTCGGCACCGGGGAGCTGTTTTTT. It yields the protein CASSIQGVGTGELFF. Using reference TRBV5-1 and TRBJ2-2 for the parts outside the CDR3, the full variable domain is KAGVTQTPRYLIKTRGQQVTLSCSPISGHRSVSWYQQTPGQGLQFLFEYFSETQRNKGNFPGRFSGRQFSNSRSEMNVSTLELGDSALYLCASSIQGVGTGELFFGEGSRLTVL.

This chain joins TRBV19 and TRBJ2-2; no reliable D call. Trimming left V 2 bases short and J 0 bases short, with 7 bases between. This CDR3 spans 15 amino acids. Germline V lookup: CDR1 LNHDA, CDR2 SQIVND (reference sequence). The CDR3 protein is CASSINVANTGELFF. Written as DNA, the CDR3 is TGTGCCAGTAGTATAAACGTCGCGAACACCGGGGAGCTGTTTTTT.

This clone was detected a few times. The chain links TRBV4-3 to TRBJ1-5; D not certain. The germline V and J ends were trimmed by 0 bases and 0 bases, with 9 bases remaining between them. There are 16 residues in the CDR3. Germline values: CDR1 LGHNA, CDR2 YSLEER. CDR3 bases: TGCGCCAGCAGCCAAGATTACGGGTTTAGCAATCAGCCCCAGCATTTT. It is translated as CASSQDYGFSNQPQHF.

The chain joins TRBV5-4 to TRBJ1-1; possible D gene TRBD1, 5 bases. Germline V gives CDR1 SGHNT, CDR2 YYREEE (reference sequence). The CDR3 loop spans 14 amino acids. V lost 2 bases, J lost 9 bases, and 17 bases lay in between. Here the CDR3 reads CASSFQSKGRKAFF. CDR3 bases: TGTGCCAGCAGCTTCCAAAGCAAGGGACGTAAAGCTTTCTTT.

The V and J genes are TRBV6-5 and TRBJ1-3; D gene uncertain. Trimming stripped 2 bases from V and 2 bases from J, with 7 bases between. Germline loops: CDR1 MNHEY, CDR2 SVGAGI. The CDR3 loop spans 14 amino acids. The CDR3 nucleotides are TGTGCCAGCAGTTACGTGGGGACTGGAAACACCATATATTTT. Translated: CASSYVGTGNTIYF.

The chain couples TRBV5-1 to TRBJ2-7; D gene ambiguous. This CDR3 has 14 residues. Trimming took 1 base from V and 2 from J, leaving 10 bases between them. Looked up from germline, CDR1 is SGHRS and CDR2 is YFSETQ. The CDR3 DNA sequence: TGCGCCAGCAGCTTGAGACCCACGACCTACGAGCAGTACTTC. Its translation is CASSLRPTTYEQYF.

The chain recombines TRBV10-3 with TRBJ1-3, with D perhaps matching TRBD1 (6 bases). This CDR3 has 14 amino acids. The V end was cut by 7 bases, the J end by 2 bases, with 12 bases between. Germline lookup yields CDR1 ENHRY and CDR2 SYGVKD. The CDR3 nucleotides read TGTGCCATCACCGAGGGGGTAACTGGAAACACCATATATTTT. It is translated as CAITEGVTGNTIYF.

The chain uses TRBV7-3 and TRBJ2-4; tentatively, D is TRBD2 (6 bases). V lost 3 bases and J 8 bases, leaving 11 bases between the germline ends. The CDR3 runs to 13 residues. CDR1 is SGHTA, CDR2 FQGTGA, per germline. CDR3 region: CASSFRGADIQYF. The CDR3, as DNA: TGTGCCAGCAGCTTCCGCGGGGCGGACATTCAGTACTTC.

V usage is TRBV27 and J usage is TRBJ1-2; D is undetermined. The CDR3 is made up of 14 amino acids. Trimming shortened V by 2 bases and J by 2 bases, and 9 bases separated the two germline ends. CDR1 and CDR2 from the germline V gene are MNHEY and SMNVEV (reference sequence). CDR3 coding DNA: TGTGCCAGCAGTTTACGCCAATCCAACTATGGCTACACCTTC. Translating it yields CASSLRQSNYGYTF.

This chain links TRBV24-1 with TRBJ2-1; D possibly uses TRBD1 or TRBD2 (5 bases each). The V end lost 5 bases, the J end lost 5 bases, and 9 bases lay between the germline ends. This CDR3 contains 13 residues. Per the germline V gene, CDR1 is KGHDR and CDR2 is SFDVKD. CDR3 in amino acids: CATSVGTDNEQFF. Here the CDR3 DNA reads TGTGCCACCAGTGTGGGGACGGACAATGAGCAGTTCTTC.

CDR3 loop: CSAEFPGAQYF. The CDR3 coding sequence is TGCAGTGCCGAATTTCCGGGTGCCCAGTACTTC. The chain joins TRBV20-1 to TRBJ2-5; no reliable D call. The CDR3 covers 11 residues. The germline CDR1 and CDR2 sequences are DFQATT and SNEGSKA (reference sequence). Trimming stripped 6 bases from V and 9 bases from J, with 14 bases between.